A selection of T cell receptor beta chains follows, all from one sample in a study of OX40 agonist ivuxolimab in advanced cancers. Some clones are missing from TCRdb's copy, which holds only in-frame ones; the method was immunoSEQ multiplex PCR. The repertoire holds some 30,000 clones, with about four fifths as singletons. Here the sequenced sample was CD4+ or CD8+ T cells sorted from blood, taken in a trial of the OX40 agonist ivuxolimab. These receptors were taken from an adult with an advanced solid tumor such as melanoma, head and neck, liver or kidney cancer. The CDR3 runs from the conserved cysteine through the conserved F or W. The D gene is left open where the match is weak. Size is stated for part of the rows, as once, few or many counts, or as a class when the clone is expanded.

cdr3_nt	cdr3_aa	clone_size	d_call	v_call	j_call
TGTGCCATCGCAGGGAAGGCCGGGGAGCTGTTTTTT	CAIAGKAGELFF	.	.	TRBV19	TRBJ2-2
TGTGCCAGCAGCTCACCGGACAGGGCCTACGAGCAGTACTTC	CASSSPDRAYEQYF	.	TRBD1	TRBV5-6	TRBJ2-7
TGTGCCAGCAGCTTTTCTGGGGGCGATCAAGAGACCCAGTACTTC	CASSFSGGDQETQYF	.	.	TRBV7-3	TRBJ2-5
TGTGCCAGCAGCATGGGACTAGCGGGAGTGTACGAGCAGTACTTC	CASSMGLAGVYEQYF	.	TRBD2	TRBV5-5	TRBJ2-7
TGTGCCAGCAGCAAATACTCCGGGACTAGCGGGGCAGATACGCAGTATTTT	CASSKYSGTSGADTQYF	.	TRBD2	TRBV9	TRBJ2-3
TGCGCCAGCAGCTTGGGGACAGGTGCCTCCTACGAGCAGTACTTC	CASSLGTGASYEQYF	.	TRBD1	TRBV5-1	TRBJ2-7
TGTGCCAGCAGCGGCAACACGTACACCTTC	CASSGNTYTF	.	.	TRBV9	TRBJ1-2
TGCGCCAGCAGCCACCTCTTGAGCCCTTGGGCGGGAGGATACACCGGGGAGCTGTTTTTT	CASSHLLSPWAGGYTGELFF	once	TRBD2	TRBV4-3	TRBJ2-2
TGTGCCAGTAAAAATGAAGTGGGGGATACGCAGTATTTT	CASKNEVGDTQYF	many	.	TRBV19	TRBJ2-3
TGCGCCAGCAGCCAGGCGGGGGGCCCCATCAATGAGCAGTTCTTC	CASSQAGGPINEQFF	.	TRBD2	TRBV4-3	TRBJ2-1
TGTGCCAGCGGGATGGGGGGGTCAGAAGTTGAAAAACTGTTTTTT	CASGMGGSEVEKLFF	once	.	TRBV28	TRBJ1-4
TGCGCCAGCAGCCAAGATTGGAGTTACAATCAGCCCCAGCATTTT	CASSQDWSYNQPQHF	.	.	TRBV4-3	TRBJ1-5
TGCAGCGCCTGGGGGGCTAGCGGGAGTCTTAGGGCCAAAAACATTCAGTACTTC	CSAWGASGSLRAKNIQYF	.	TRBD2	TRBV29-1	TRBJ2-4
TGTGCCAGCAGTTCGACAGGGACAGAAAAACTGTTTTTT	CASSSTGTEKLFF	.	TRBD1	TRBV27	TRBJ1-4
TGTGCCATCAGTGAGGCTGACAGTCAAGAGACCCAGTACTTC	CAISEADSQETQYF	.	.	TRBV10-3	TRBJ2-5
TGTGCCAGCACCCCGGGAGACATTCAGTACTTC	CASTPGDIQYF	.	.	TRBV7-9	TRBJ2-4
TGTGCCACCAGCAGAGATCGACAGGGGAACAATGAAAAACTGTTTTTT	CATSRDRQGNNEKLFF	few	TRBD1	TRBV15	TRBJ1-4
TGTGCCAGCAGCGGAGGGACTAGCGGGGGGGCCATAGATACGCAGTATTTT	CASSGGTSGGAIDTQYF	.	TRBD2	TRBV9	TRBJ2-3
TGTGCCAGCGTTAGAACCAATTTGGGACAGCCCAATGAGCAGTTCTTC	CASVRTNLGQPNEQFF	.	.	TRBV21-1	TRBJ2-1
TGCAGCGTTTCGTGGGGAGGGGCTGGCTACACCTTC	CSVSWGGAGYTF	.	.	TRBV29-1	TRBJ1-2
TGTGCCAGTAGTATGGGAGATCCCAGCGAGCAGTACTTC	CASSMGDPSEQYF	.	.	TRBV19	TRBJ2-7
TGCGCCAGCAGCCAAGTATACAGGGGAAGCAATCAGCCCCAGCATTTT	CASSQVYRGSNQPQHF	.	TRBD1	TRBV4-3	TRBJ1-5
TGTGCCAGCAGCGGCGGCCCTGACGGTCTTTCTGGAAACACCATATATTTT	CASSGGPDGLSGNTIYF	.	.	TRBV9	TRBJ1-3
TGTGCCAGCAGTGAAGTTGGTTGGGGGACAGTCATCAACAATGAGCAGTTCTTC	CASSEVGWGTVINNEQFF	.	TRBD1	TRBV6-1	TRBJ2-1
TGTGCCTGGAGTGTAGGGGGGAACACTGAAGCTTTCTTT	CAWSVGGNTEAFF	.	.	TRBV30	TRBJ1-1
TGTGCCACCAGCAGAGACCGGGACAGGGCGGTCGGGGAGCTGTTTTTT	CATSRDRDRAVGELFF	few	TRBD1	TRBV15	TRBJ2-2
TGCAGCGTGACGGGACTAGCGACAGATACGCAGTATTTT	CSVTGLATDTQYF	.	TRBD2	TRBV29-1	TRBJ2-3
TGCGCCAGCAGCCAAGCGGGGGTCGGAAACACCATATATTTT	CASSQAGVGNTIYF	.	.	TRBV4-3	TRBJ1-3
TGTGCCAGCAGTGTGACTAGCGGTACCTACAATGAGCAGTTCTTC	CASSVTSGTYNEQFF	.	TRBD2	TRBV25-1	TRBJ2-1
TGTGCCAGCAGCTTAGGGACATCCTGGGAAGGCTACACCTTC	CASSLGTSWEGYTF	.	.	TRBV7-8	TRBJ1-2
TGTGCCACCTTTTCGGGGTACTTCGATCAGCCCCAGCATTTT	CATFSGYFDQPQHF	.	.	TRBV6-1	TRBJ1-5
TGTGCCAGCAGTTCCCAGACAGGGAGTGTAACGAAGCACTCCTACAATGAGCAGTTCTTC	CASSSQTGSVTKHSYNEQFF	.	TRBD1	TRBV28	TRBJ2-1
TGTGCCAGCAGCCCGGGACAGGGTGGAAATGAAAAACTGTTTTTT	CASSPGQGGNEKLFF	once	TRBD1	TRBV5-8	TRBJ1-4
TGTGCCAGCAGCTTAAGTAGCGGCCCGTTCATGGAGCAGTACTTC	CASSLSSGPFMEQYF	.	.	TRBV7-9	TRBJ2-7
TGTGCCAGCAGTTACGACAGCCGTAATTCACCCCTCCACTTT	CASSYDSRNSPLHF	once	.	TRBV2	TRBJ1-6
TGTGCCAGCAGTTACTCGGGGGGAGGCTATGGCTACACCTTC	CASSYSGGGYGYTF	.	.	TRBV6-5	TRBJ1-2
TGTGCCAGCAGCGGGGACAGGGATAATGAAAAACTGTTTTTT	CASSGDRDNEKLFF	.	TRBD1	TRBV9	TRBJ1-4
TGTGCCAGCAGCGGTCCCCAAGAGACCCAGTACTTC	CASSGPQETQYF	.	.	TRBV6-6	TRBJ2-5
TGTGCCAGTAGTATCGGTGTACACACTGAAGCTTTCTTT	CASSIGVHTEAFF	.	.	TRBV19	TRBJ1-1
TGTGCCAGCGCTTCTTGGACAGGCCTTACGACTGAAGCTTTCTTT	CASASWTGLTTEAFF	.	TRBD1	TRBV27	TRBJ1-1
TGTGCCAGTAGTTCAGCTGGGACAGGAAGCGGCTACACCTTC	CASSSAGTGSGYTF	once	TRBD1	TRBV19	TRBJ1-2
TGCGCCAGCAGCTTGGTTCCGGGTCCAAACTATGGCTACACCTTC	CASSLVPGPNYGYTF	few	.	TRBV5-1	TRBJ1-2
TGCGCCAGCAGCCAGGCTTATGCCCCGCTAGCGGGAGTGGGTGAGCAGTACTTC	CASSQAYAPLAGVGEQYF	.	TRBD2	TRBV4-3	TRBJ2-7
TGTGCCAGCAGCTCCCTCCCGGGACAGGGGTTAACTGAAGCTTTCTTT	CASSSLPGQGLTEAFF	few	TRBD1	TRBV13	TRBJ1-1